The TCR beta chain described here comes from a study of CD8+ T cells in alopecia areata. Broader study findings: Alopecia totalis/universalis scalp especially showed more expanded CD8+ clones than normal scalp. Sequencing of scalp samples also captures resident alphabeta T cells of normal skin.

For this clone: The antigen remains undetermined.

Extraction and reverse transcription of RNA yielded cDNA as the sequencing template. The protocol was immunoSEQ multiplex PCR, while the TCRdb copy is restricted to in-frame clones and leaves out a portion. The sample carries 90,000 to 130,000 clones, 50% to 60% recorded once. Individuals with alopecia areata gave both lesional scalp punch biopsies and peripheral blood for collection. T lymphocytes (CD4+ and CD8+) were sorted from PBMCs. The CDR3 has 15 amino acids. Between the trimmed V and J ends, which lost 2 bases and 2 bases, there was a span of 12 bases. Looked up from germline, CDR1 is MNHEY and CDR2 is SMNVEV (reference sequence).

The chain carries TRBV27 and TRBJ1-1; no clear D gene. Sequenced material: NKG2D-low CD8+ T cells sorted from blood. The receptor was isolated from a human donor with alopecia areata. The CDR3 loop is CASSLGMGGNTEAFF. The CDR3 DNA reads as TGTGCCAGCAGTTTAGGGATGGGCGGAAACACTGAAGCTTTCTTT.